The next 5 T cell receptor beta chains were all read from a single sample in a study of early T cells in non-severe SARS-CoV-2 infection. TCRdb ran MiXCR on the 5' RACE reads and lists one entry per CDR3 protein. The sample lists about 27,000 distinct CDR3 sequences, 5% to 6.5% occurring once. The material sequenced was whole blood. The receptors stem from an adult who was a healthcare worker with PCR-confirmed SARS-CoV-2 infection or an uninfected control (not recorded which).

The chain joins TRBV6-6 to TRBJ1-6, with D uncertain. This CDR3 is 12 amino acids long. V lost 2 bases to trimming and J lost 8 bases, with 4 bases between them. Looked up from germline, CDR1 is MNHNY and CDR2 is SVGAGI (reference sequence). In nucleotides, the CDR3 is TGTGCCAGCAGTTACACAGATTCACCCCTCCACTTT. Amino acids: CASSYTDSPLHF.

This clonotype came up many times. The chain is built from TRBV11-2 and TRBJ2-1; TRBD2 agrees at 8 bases. CDR1 and CDR2 (germline): SGHAT, FQNNGV. Germline trimming cut 4 bases from V and 4 bases from J; bases unmatched to any gene: 3. The CDR3 is 14 residues long. CDR3 region: CASSSSGGYNEQFF. The CDR3 region has the DNA TGTGCCAGCAGCTCGAGCGGGGGATACAATGAGCAGTTCTTC.

This clonotype was recorded at least ten times. This chain uses TRBV7-2 with TRBJ2-7; D possibly corresponds to TRBD1 (6 bases). The CDR3 covers 15 residues. V lost 5 bases and J 4 bases, leaving 18 bases between the germline ends. The germline V gene encodes CDR1 SGHTA and CDR2 FQGNSA. The CDR3 sequence: CASSRGHTERYEQYF. The CDR3 region has the DNA TGTGCCAGCAGCAGGGGACACACCGAACGGTACGAGCAGTACTTC.

There are a few counts of this clonotype. The chain employs TRBV9 and TRBJ2-2; possible D gene TRBD2, 5 bases. Trimming took 0 bases from V and 3 from J, leaving 9 bases between them. In germline, CDR1 is SGDLS, CDR2 YYNGEE. The CDR3 contains 15 residues. The chain's CDR3 is CASSVVDYHTGELFF. CDR3 coding DNA: TGTGCCAGCAGCGTAGTTGACTACCACACCGGGGAGCTGTTTTTT.

In this sample, this clonotype is medium-sized. The chain combines TRBV7-2 with TRBJ1-5; 7 bases match TRBD1. The CDR3 contains 16 residues. Trimming took 1 base from V and 0 from J; bases not matched to a gene: 3. The V gene's germline CDR1 is SGHTA and CDR2 FQGNSA. CDR3 in amino acids: CASSLGGTVSNQPQHF. The CDR3 nucleotides read TGTGCCAGCAGCTTAGGCGGGACAGTTAGCAATCAGCCCCAGCATTTT.